This T cell receptor (beta chain) appears in the sequencing data of a study of metastatic and nonmetastatic thyroid tumors. Looked up from germline, CDR1 is SGHAT and CDR2 is FQDESV (reference sequence). The CDR3 spans 17 residues. Trimming took 4 bases from V and 5 from J, leaving 21 bases between them. Using MiXCR, TCRdb re-called clones from the PCR reads. In the table there are about 24,000 clones, 22% of which are singletons. Each patient went into thyroid surgery without having received any treatment. The TCR was taken from a female donor with papillary thyroid cancer or a benign thyroid nodule (not recorded which). Some clones in this sample may be carry-over from other donors' samples. The chain has TRBV11-1 and TRBJ2-1; D perhaps matches TRBD2 (6 bases). Material for sequencing was blood. The CDR3: CASSSPRGGDLDNEQFF. In DNA, the CDR3 is TGTGCCAGCAGCTCGCCCCGGGGCGGGGACTTAGACAATGAGCAGTTCTTC.